The present T cell receptor beta chain was sequenced within a study of graft-versus-host responses after intestinal transplantation. Study details: Anti-thymocyte globulin induction, then tacrolimus and steroids for two to four years, went to all recipients.

Sequencing was performed with immunoSEQ multiplex PCR; in TCRdb, only in-frame clones are kept and a portion is missing. The sample records 80,000 to 100,000 clones, about 94% being singletons. Study outcomes and limitations: The authors found GvH clones in recipient marrow, some appearing first in ileum or blood.

Points on this clone: Its antigen is currently unknown.

The V and J ends lost 4 bases and 7 bases respectively, with 15 bases between them. This CDR3 is 15 amino acids long. Germline V gene sequence: CDR1 SGHRS, CDR2 YFSETQ. This chain connects TRBV5-1 to TRBJ1-6; possibly TRBD1 for D (6 bases). The sequences come from unstimulated CD4+ T cells sorted from spleen or lymph node cells, collected before intestinal transplant. The source is a human donor who received an intestinal transplant. Written as DNA, the CDR3 is TGCGCCAGCAGCGCCCGGGACATAAAGAATTCACCCCTCCACTTT. Amino acid sequence: CASSARDIKNSPLHF.